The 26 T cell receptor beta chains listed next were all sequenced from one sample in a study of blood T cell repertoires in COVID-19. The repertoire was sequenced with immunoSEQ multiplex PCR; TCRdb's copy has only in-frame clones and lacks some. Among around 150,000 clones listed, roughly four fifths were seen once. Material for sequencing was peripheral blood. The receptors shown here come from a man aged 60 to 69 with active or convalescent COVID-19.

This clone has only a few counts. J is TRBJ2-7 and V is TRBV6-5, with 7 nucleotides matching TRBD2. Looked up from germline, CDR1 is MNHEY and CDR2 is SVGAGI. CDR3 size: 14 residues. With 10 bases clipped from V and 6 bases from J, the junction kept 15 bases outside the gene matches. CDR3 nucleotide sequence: TGTGCCACCAGACGGGGGGTTCTCACATCCGAGCAGTACTTC. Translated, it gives CATRRGVLTSEQYF.

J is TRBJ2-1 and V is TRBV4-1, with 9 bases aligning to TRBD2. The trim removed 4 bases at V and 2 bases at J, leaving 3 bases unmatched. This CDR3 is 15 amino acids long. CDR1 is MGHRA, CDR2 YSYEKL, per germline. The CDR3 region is CASSRGRATYNEQFF. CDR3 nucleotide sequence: TGCGCCAGCAGCCGCGGGAGGGCAACCTACAATGAGCAGTTCTTC.

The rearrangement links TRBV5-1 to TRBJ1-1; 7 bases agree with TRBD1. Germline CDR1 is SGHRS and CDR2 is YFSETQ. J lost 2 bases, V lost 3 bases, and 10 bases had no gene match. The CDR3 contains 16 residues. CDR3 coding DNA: TGCGCCAGCAGCTACAGGGGAACGGGGGAAAACACTGAAGCTTTCTTT. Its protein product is CASSYRGTGENTEAFF.

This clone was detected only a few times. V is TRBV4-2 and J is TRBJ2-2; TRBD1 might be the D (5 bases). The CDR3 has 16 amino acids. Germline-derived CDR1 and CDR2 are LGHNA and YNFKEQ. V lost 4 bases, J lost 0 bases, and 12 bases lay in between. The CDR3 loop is CASSPQRGSNTGELFF. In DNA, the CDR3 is TGTGCCAGCAGCCCCCAAAGGGGATCGAACACCGGGGAGCTGTTTTTT.

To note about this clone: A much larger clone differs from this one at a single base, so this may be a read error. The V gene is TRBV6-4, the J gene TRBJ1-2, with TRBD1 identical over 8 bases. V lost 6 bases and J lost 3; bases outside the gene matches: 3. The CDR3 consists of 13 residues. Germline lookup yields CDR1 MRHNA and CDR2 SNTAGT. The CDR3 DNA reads TGTGCCAGCAGCGCGACAGGGGACTATGGCTACACCTTC. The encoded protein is CASSATGDYGYTF.

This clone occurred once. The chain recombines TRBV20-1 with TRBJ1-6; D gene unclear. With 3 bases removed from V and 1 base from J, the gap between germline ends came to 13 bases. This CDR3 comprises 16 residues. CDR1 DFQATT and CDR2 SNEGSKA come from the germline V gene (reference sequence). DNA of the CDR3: TGCAGTGCTAGTAACCCACCGAGGTCCTATAATTCACCCCTCCACTTT. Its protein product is CSASNPPRSYNSPLHF.

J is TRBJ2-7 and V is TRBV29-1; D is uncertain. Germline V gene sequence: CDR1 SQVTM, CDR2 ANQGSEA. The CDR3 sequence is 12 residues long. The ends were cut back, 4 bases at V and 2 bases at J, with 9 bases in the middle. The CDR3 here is CSVGYGAYEQYF. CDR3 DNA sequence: TGCAGCGTTGGGTACGGAGCCTACGAGCAGTACTTC.

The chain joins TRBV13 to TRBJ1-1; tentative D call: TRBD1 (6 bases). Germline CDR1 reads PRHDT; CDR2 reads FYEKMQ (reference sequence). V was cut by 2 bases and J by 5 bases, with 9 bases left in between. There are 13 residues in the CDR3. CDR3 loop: CASSLTRGTEAFF. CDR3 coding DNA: TGTGCCAGCAGCTTAACAAGGGGGACTGAAGCTTTCTTT.

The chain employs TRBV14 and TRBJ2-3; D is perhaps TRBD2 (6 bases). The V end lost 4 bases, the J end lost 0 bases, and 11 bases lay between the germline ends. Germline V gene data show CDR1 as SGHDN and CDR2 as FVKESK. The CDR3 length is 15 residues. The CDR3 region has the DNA TGTGCCAGCAGCCCGGGGACTTTAAGCACAGATACGCAGTATTTT. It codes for CASSPGTLSTDTQYF.

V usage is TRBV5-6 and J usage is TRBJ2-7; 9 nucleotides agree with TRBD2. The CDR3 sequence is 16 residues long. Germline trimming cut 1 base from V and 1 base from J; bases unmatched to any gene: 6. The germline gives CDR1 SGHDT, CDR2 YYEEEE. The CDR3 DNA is TGTGCCAGCAGCTTGTTTGCTAGCGGGATTTCCTACGAGCAGTACTTC. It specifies CASSLFASGISYEQYF. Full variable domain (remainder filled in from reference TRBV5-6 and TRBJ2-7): DAGVTQSPTHLIKTRGQQVTLRCSPKSGHDTVSWYQQALGQGPQFIFQYYEEEERQRGNFPDRFSGHQFPNYSSELNVNALLLGDSALYLCASSLFASGISYEQYFGPGTRLTVT.

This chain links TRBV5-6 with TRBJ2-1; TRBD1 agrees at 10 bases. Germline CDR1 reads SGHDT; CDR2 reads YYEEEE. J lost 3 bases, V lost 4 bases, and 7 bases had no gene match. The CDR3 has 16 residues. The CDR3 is CASSQDRGRLYNEQFF. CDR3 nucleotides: TGTGCCAGCAGCCAAGACAGGGGGCGTCTCTACAATGAGCAGTTCTTC.

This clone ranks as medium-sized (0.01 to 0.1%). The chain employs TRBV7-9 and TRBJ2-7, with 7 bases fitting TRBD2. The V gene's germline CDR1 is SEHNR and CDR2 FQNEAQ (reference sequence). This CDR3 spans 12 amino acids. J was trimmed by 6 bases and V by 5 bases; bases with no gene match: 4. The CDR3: CASSQTSSEQYF. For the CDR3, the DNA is TGTGCCAGCAGCCAGACTAGCAGCGAGCAGTACTTC.

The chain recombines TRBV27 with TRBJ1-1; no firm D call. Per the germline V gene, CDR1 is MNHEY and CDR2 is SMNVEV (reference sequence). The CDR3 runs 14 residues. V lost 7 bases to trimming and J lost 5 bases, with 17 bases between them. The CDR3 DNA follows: TGTGCCAGCACCTGGTACTCCGGAGGGACTGAAGCTTTCTTT. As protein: CASTWYSGGTEAFF.

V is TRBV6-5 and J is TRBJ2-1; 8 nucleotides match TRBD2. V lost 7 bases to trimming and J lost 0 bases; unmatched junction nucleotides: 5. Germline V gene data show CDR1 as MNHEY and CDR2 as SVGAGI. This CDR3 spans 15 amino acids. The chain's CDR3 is CASIIAGSSYNEQFF. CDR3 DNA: TGTGCCAGCATAATAGCGGGGAGCTCCTACAATGAGCAGTTCTTC.

DNA of the CDR3: TGTGCCAGCAGCGCCGAAGTGTGGGGGACAGGGGCCGATGGCTACACCTTC. Translating it yields CASSAEVWGTGADGYTF. This rearrangement joins TRBV9 to TRBJ1-2; 10 bases match TRBD1. V was pared by 3 bases and J by 6 bases, with 14 bases of the junction left unmatched. CDR1 is SGDLS and CDR2 is YYNGEE in the germline V gene. This CDR3 region has 17 residues.

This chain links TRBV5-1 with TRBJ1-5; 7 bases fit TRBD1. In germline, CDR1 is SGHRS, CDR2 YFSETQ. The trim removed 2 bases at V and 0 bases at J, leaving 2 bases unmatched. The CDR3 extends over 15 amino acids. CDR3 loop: CASSFQGGSNQPQHF. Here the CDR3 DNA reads TGCGCCAGCAGCTTCCAGGGGGGTAGCAATCAGCCCCAGCATTTT. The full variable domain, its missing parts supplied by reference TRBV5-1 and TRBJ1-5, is KAGVTQTPRYLIKTRGQQVTLSCSPISGHRSVSWYQQTPGQGLQFLFEYFSETQRNKGNFPGRFSGRQFSNSRSEMNVSTLELGDSALYLCASSFQGGSNQPQHFGDGTRLSIL.

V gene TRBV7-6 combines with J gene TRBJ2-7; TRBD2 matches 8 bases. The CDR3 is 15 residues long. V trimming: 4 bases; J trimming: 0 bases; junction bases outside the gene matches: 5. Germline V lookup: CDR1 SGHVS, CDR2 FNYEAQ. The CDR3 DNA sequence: TGTGCCAGCAGCTCTGGCGGGGGGAGCTCCTACGAGCAGTACTTC. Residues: CASSSGGGSSYEQYF. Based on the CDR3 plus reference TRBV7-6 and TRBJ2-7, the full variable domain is GAGVSQSPRYKVTKRGQDVALRCDPISGHVSLYWYRQALGQGPEFLTYFNYEAQQDKSGLPNDRFSAERPEGSISTLTIQRTEQRDSAMYRCASSSGGGSSYEQYFGPGTRLTVT.

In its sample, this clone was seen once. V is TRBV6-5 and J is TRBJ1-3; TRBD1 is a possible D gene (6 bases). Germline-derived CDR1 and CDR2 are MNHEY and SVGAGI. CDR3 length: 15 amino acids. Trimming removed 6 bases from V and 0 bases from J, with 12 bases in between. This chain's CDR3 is CASSRGQPSGNTIYF. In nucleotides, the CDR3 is TGTGCCAGCAGCCGCGGACAGCCCTCTGGAAACACCATATATTTT.

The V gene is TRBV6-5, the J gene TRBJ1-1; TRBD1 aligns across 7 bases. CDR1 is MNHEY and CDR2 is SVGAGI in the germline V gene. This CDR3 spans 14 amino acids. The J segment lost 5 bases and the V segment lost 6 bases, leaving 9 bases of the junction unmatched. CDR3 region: CASSQNHRGTEAFF. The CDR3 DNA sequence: TGTGCCAGCAGCCAAAACCACAGGGGAACTGAAGCTTTCTTT.

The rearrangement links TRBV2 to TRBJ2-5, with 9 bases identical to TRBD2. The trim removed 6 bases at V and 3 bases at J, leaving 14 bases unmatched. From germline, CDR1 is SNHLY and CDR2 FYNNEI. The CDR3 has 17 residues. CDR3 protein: CASRERIAGAQKETQYF. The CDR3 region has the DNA TGTGCCAGCAGGGAACGAATAGCGGGGGCACAAAAAGAGACCCAGTACTTC.

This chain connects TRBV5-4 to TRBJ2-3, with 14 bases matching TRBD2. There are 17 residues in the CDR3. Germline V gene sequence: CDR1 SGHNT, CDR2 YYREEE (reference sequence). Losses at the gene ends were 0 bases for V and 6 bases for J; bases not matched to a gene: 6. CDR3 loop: CASSLGGTSGRLDTQYF. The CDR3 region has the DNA TGTGCCAGCAGCTTGGGGGGGACTAGCGGGAGATTGGATACGCAGTATTTT.

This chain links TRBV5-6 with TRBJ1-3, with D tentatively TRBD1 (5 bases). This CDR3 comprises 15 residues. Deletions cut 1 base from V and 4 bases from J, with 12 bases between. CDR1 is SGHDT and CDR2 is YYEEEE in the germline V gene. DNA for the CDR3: TGTGCCAGCAGCTTGAGGGGTCGGTTCGGAAACACCATATATTTT. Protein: CASSLRGRFGNTIYF.

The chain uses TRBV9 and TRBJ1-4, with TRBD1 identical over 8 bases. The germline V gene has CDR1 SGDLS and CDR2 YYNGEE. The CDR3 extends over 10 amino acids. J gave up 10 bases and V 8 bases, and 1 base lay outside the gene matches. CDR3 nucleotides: TGTGCCAGACAGGGGGGAAAACTGTTTTTT. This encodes CARQGGKLFF.

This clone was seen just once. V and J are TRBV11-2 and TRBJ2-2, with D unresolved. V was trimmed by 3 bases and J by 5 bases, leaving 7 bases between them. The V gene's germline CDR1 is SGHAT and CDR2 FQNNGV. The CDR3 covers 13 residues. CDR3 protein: CASSFRATGELFF. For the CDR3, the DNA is TGTGCCAGCAGCTTTAGAGCAACCGGGGAGCTGTTTTTT. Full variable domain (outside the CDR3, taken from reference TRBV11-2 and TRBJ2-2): EAGVAQSPRYKIIEKRQSVAFWCNPISGHATLYWYQQILGQGPKLLIQFQNNGVVDDSQLPKDRFSAERLKGVDSTLKIQPAKLEDSAVYLCASSFRATGELFFGEGSRLTVL.

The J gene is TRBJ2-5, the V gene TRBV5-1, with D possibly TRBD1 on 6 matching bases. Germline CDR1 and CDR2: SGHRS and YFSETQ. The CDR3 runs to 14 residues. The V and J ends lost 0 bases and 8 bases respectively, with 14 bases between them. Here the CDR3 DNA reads TGCGCCAGCAGCTTGGCGAACAGGGAAGGAACCCAGTACTTC. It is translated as CASSLANREGTQYF.

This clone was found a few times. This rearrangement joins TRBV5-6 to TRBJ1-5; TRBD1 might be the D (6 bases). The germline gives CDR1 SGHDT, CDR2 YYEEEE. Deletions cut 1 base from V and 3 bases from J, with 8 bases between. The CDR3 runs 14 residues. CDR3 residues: CASSLQGSNQPQHF. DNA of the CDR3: TGTGCCAGCAGCTTGCAGGGGTCCAATCAGCCCCAGCATTTT.